These 15 T cell receptor beta chains were sequenced from one sample in a study of cytomegalovirus exposure and HLA in healthy donors. With 60 Vbeta and 13 Jbeta primers, the PCR was carried out. Only in-frame clones appear in the TCRdb table, and some are missing; sequencing was by immunoSEQ multiplex PCR. The table shows more than 50,000 clones, with roughly 74% occurring only once. Sample: PBMCs. All receptors derive from a woman aged 40 to 49 in good health and CMV-seropositive.

A remark on this clone: Without the conserved terminal phenylalanine or tryptophan, this CDR3 likely stems from a read error. The chain couples TRBV10-2 to TRBJ1-2; D possibly corresponds to TRBD1 (6 bases). Germline V CDR1 and CDR2: WSHSY, SAAADI. The CDR3 covers 15 residues. Trimming shortened V by 3 bases and J by 7 bases, and 18 bases separated the two germline ends. The CDR3 DNA reads as TGCGCCAGCAGTGACGTGGGACATTGGGACGGTGGCTACACCCTC. It translates to CASSDVGHWDGGYTL.

This sequence joins TRBV19 and TRBJ1-3, with TRBD1 matching 11 bases. The CDR3 spans 19 residues. The junction had 12 bases not matched to a gene; V was cut back by 5 bases and J by 0 bases. CDR1 is LNHDA and CDR2 is SQIVND in the germline V gene (reference sequence). The CDR3 DNA is TGTGCCAGTAGTCGCCGGACAGGGGGCCCTCACTCCTCTGGAAACACCATATATTTT. Residues: CASSRRTGGPHSSGNTIYF.

This chain connects TRBV27 to TRBJ2-7, with TRBD1 identical over 7 bases. CDR3 size: 15 residues. V was pared by 9 bases and J by 4 bases, with 15 bases of the junction left unmatched. Germline CDR1 reads MNHEY; CDR2 reads SMNVEV (reference sequence). The CDR3 region is CASSVRGQRDYEQYF. The CDR3 nucleotides are TGTGCCAGTTCCGTTCGGGGACAGAGGGATTACGAGCAGTACTTC.

This chain uses TRBV9 with TRBJ2-5; 9 bases match TRBD1. There are 16 residues in the CDR3. The V gene's germline CDR1 is SGDLS and CDR2 YYNGEE. After removal of 4 bases from V and 5 bases from J, the junction contained 12 bases not matched to a gene. The CDR3 spells CASSPQVTGGRETQYF. The DNA of the CDR3 is TGTGCCAGCAGCCCCCAGGTAACAGGGGGCCGGGAGACCCAGTACTTC.

The chain carries TRBV4-3 and TRBJ2-2; possibly TRBD1 for D (6 bases). Germline values: CDR1 LGHNA, CDR2 YSLEER. CDR3 length: 16 amino acids. With 0 bases removed from V and 2 bases from J, the gap between germline ends came to 10 bases. CDR3 sequence reads: CASSQDRGINTGELFF. The CDR3 DNA reads as TGCGCCAGCAGCCAAGACAGGGGAATAAACACCGGGGAGCTGTTTTTT.

This clone has a single count. V is TRBV6-5 and J is TRBJ1-6; D is unclear. The CDR3 loop spans 13 amino acids. CDR1 and CDR2 (germline): MNHEY, SVGAGI. Trimming pared 8 bases from V and 13 bases from J, leaving 18 bases between. CDR3 sequence reads: CASGREVGRPLHF. Here the CDR3 DNA reads TGTGCCAGCGGGCGGGAGGTGGGGAGGCCCCTCCACTTT.

The V gene is TRBV6-5, the J gene TRBJ2-7; unclear D gene. Germline loops: CDR1 MNHEY, CDR2 SVGAGI. V dropped 4 bases and J dropped 0 bases, with 10 bases sitting between them. The CDR3 length is 14 residues. CDR3 in DNA: TGTGCCAGCAGTTCCTCCTTTAGCTCCTACGAGCAGTACTTC. Translating it yields CASSSSFSSYEQYF.

The CDR3 sequence: CASSSRTGEQYF. The CDR3 DNA follows: TGTGCCAGCAGCTCCCGAACGGGCGAGCAGTACTTC. This chain connects TRBV7-2 to TRBJ2-7; D gene unclear. The CDR3 loop spans 12 amino acids. The V end was cut by 4 bases, the J end by 6 bases, with 10 bases between. Germline-derived CDR1 and CDR2 are SGHTA and FQGNSA.

This clone was counted a few times. The chain is built from TRBV9 and TRBJ1-2; D not certain. This CDR3 is 12 amino acids long. CDR1 and CDR2 from the germline V gene are SGDLS and YYNGEE. The V end was cut by 7 bases, the J end by 2 bases, with 9 bases between. The CDR3 loop is CASVTRNYGYTF. In DNA form, the CDR3 reads TGTGCCAGCGTCACAAGAAACTATGGCTACACCTTC.

This clone was observed once. The chain carries TRBV19 and TRBJ1-1; no firm D call. Germline assignment: CDR1 LNHDA and CDR2 SQIVND (reference sequence). Trimming cost V 6 bases and J 5 bases, with 13 bases left between them. The CDR3 totals 13 residues. CDR3 amino acids: CASSTAGGTEAFF. DNA of the CDR3: TGTGCCAGTAGCACCGCGGGCGGGACTGAAGCTTTCTTT.

Only a few counts were recorded for this clone. The chain uses TRBV19 and TRBJ1-2; D gene uncertain. V was cut by 4 bases and J by 2 bases, with 14 bases left in between. Germline loops: CDR1 LNHDA, CDR2 SQIVND (reference sequence). This CDR3 contains 15 residues. CDR3 sequence: CASSTPWTGNYGYTF. The CDR3 DNA follows: TGTGCCAGTAGTACCCCTTGGACGGGGAACTATGGCTACACCTTC.

This chain links TRBV25-1 with TRBJ2-3, with 7 bases identical to TRBD1. This CDR3 is 16 amino acids long. Trimming cost V 1 base and J 2 bases; bases outside gene matches: 6. Germline values: CDR1 MGHDK, CDR2 SYGVNS. CDR3 DNA sequence: TGTGCCAGCAGTGAATCGGGACAGCTATACACAGATACGCAGTATTTT. This encodes CASSESGQLYTDTQYF.

The chain uses TRBV7-7 and TRBJ2-2; 9 bases are a match to TRBD1. V dropped 5 bases and J dropped 5; count of bases not matched to a gene: 6. Per germline, CDR1 SSHAT and CDR2 FNYEAQ (reference sequence). CDR3 length: 15 residues. Here the CDR3 reads CASSGPGQGTGELFF. DNA of the CDR3: TGTGCCAGCAGCGGTCCGGGACAGGGAACCGGGGAGCTGTTTTTT.

On this clone: At one end, the junction sequence differs from germline, possibly due to a read error. The J gene is TRBJ1-1, the V gene TRBV14; tentative D call: TRBD1 (5 bases). The CDR3 spans 12 residues. The germline V gene has CDR1 SGHDN and CDR2 FVKESK. The CDR3 loop is CASSQDEKGFKF. For the CDR3, the DNA is TGTGCCAGCAGCCAAGATGAGAAGGGGTTCAAGTTT.

V usage is TRBV5-1 and J usage is TRBJ2-6, with 11 positions matching TRBD1. The length of the CDR3 is 17 residues. V trimming: 4 bases; J trimming: 0 bases; junction bases outside the gene matches: 3. CDR1 is SGHRS, CDR2 YFSETQ, per germline. The CDR3 nucleotides read TGCGCCAGCAGCCGGACAGGGGGCTTCTCTGGGGCCAACGTCCTGACTTTC. It encodes CASSRTGGFSGANVLTF.